This T cell receptor (beta chain) was identified in a study of T cells after yellow fever vaccination. One entry per CDR3 protein results from TCRdb running MiXCR on the 5' RACE reads. Of 100,000 to 150,000 distinct CDR3 sequences in the sample, more than 7.5% are singletons; the top ten hold 40%. The CDR3 contains 12 residues. Trimming stripped 4 bases from V and 5 bases from J, with 8 bases between. The sample consisted of CD8+ T cells sorted from PBMCs, taken on the day of the yellow fever booster vaccination. This clonotype was obtained from a man younger than 35 who received the YFV17D yellow fever vaccine. This sequence joins TRBV12-3 or TRBV12-4 and TRBJ2-5; D is undetermined. The CDR3 nucleotides read TGTGCCAGCAGTTATGGGTCGGAGACCCAGTACTTC. Translation gives CASSYGSETQYF.